The 7 T cell receptor beta chains reported below all come from one sample, sequenced in a study of blood T cell repertoires in COVID-19. Generated by immunoSEQ multiplex PCR, the TCRdb table keeps only in-frame clones and is missing some. This repertoire shows under 200,000 clones, 85% to 90% found once; its top ten account for roughly 6%. The sample was peripheral blood. The receptors shown here come from a middle-aged man with active or convalescent COVID-19.

This chain uses TRBV6-5 with TRBJ1-5; 7 nucleotides agree with TRBD1. The CDR3 length is 14 residues. V lost 6 bases to trimming and J lost 2 bases; unmatched junction nucleotides: 4. Germline loops: CDR1 MNHEY, CDR2 SVGAGI. CDR3 coding DNA: TGTGCCAGCAGCGACAGGGCTGGCAATCAGCCCCAGCATTTT. Translating gives CASSDRAGNQPQHF.

The chain couples TRBV7-9 to TRBJ2-5; 7 bases are shared with TRBD1. This CDR3 is 15 amino acids long. From germline, CDR1 is SEHNR and CDR2 FQNEAQ (reference sequence). With 3 bases clipped from V and 4 bases from J, the junction kept 8 bases outside the gene matches. The CDR3 sequence is CASSFGDRVGETQYF. CDR3 coding DNA: TGTGCCAGCAGCTTCGGCGACAGGGTCGGAGAGACCCAGTACTTC.

This clone was recorded a few times. The chain couples TRBV15 to TRBJ1-1; TRBD1 is a possible D gene (6 bases). Germline-derived CDR1 and CDR2 are LNHNV and YYDKDF (reference sequence). V was cut by 3 bases and J by 14 bases, with 13 bases left in between. The length of the CDR3 is 11 residues. Here the CDR3 reads CATSSRAGAFF. The CDR3 bases are TGTGCCACCAGCAGTAGGGCAGGGGCCTTCTTT.

For this clone: One junction end does not reproduce the germline sequence, and a read error may be involved. This chain uses TRBV7-6 with TRBJ2-2; 7 bases line up with TRBD1. This CDR3 region has 15 residues. CDR1 is SGHVS, CDR2 FNYEAQ, per germline. CDR3 in amino acids: CAGSSRDSHTGELFF. The CDR3 bases are TGTGCCGGCAGCTCCCGGGACAGCCACACCGGGGAGCTGTTTTTT.

V and J are TRBV9 and TRBJ1-5, with a possible D match to TRBD1 (5 bases). Germline CDR1 and CDR2: SGDLS and YYNGEE. V was pared by 2 bases and J by 4 bases, with 10 bases between. CDR3 length: 14 residues. CDR3 sequence (DNA): TGTGCCAGCAGCGTGGGTGGGGGGAATCAGCCCCAGCATTTT. The encoded protein is CASSVGGGNQPQHF.

The chain has TRBV28 and TRBJ1-3; 7 nucleotides line up with TRBD1. CDR1 is MDHEN and CDR2 is SYDVKM in the germline V gene. V dropped 8 bases and J dropped 1; count of bases not matched to a gene: 11. This CDR3 has 16 residues. The CDR3 is CASRPAGTESGNTIYF. Written as DNA, the CDR3 is TGTGCCAGCCGCCCTGCCGGGACAGAGTCTGGAAACACCATATATTTT.

The V call is TRBV4-2, the J call TRBJ2-7, with D tentatively TRBD2 (7 bases). This CDR3 has 16 amino acids. Germline loops: CDR1 LGHNA, CDR2 YNFKEQ. Deletions cut 6 bases from V and 3 bases from J, with 21 bases between. CDR3 coding DNA: TGTGCCAGCAGTCCTGTGGGAGGGGGAGGCCTCTACGAGCAGTACTTC. It codes for CASSPVGGGGLYEQYF.